This T cell receptor beta chain emerged from a study of a mutant IDH1 vaccine in newly diagnosed glioma. Background on the study: The initiation of vaccination occurred 4-6 weeks after radiotherapy alone, or with temozolomide cycles. Of the patients given treatment, approximately 60% were male and 37.5% were female, and a mean age of around 44 years was recorded. It was radiotherapy, temozolomide, or both that patients received previously, with most receiving both.

Study results and limitations: Variations in leading peripheral T cell clonotypes appeared to have no connection with pseudoprogression.

Using immunoSEQ multiplex PCR, the repertoire was profiled, and TCRdb retains in-frame clones only, with some absent. Of approximately 50,000 clones listed, less than 90% are singletons. For this clone: The antigen is unknown.

The CDR3 has 12 amino acids. The V gene lost 9 bases and the J gene lost 5 bases, with 12 bases spanning the gap. Germline CDR1 is SGDLS and CDR2 is YYNGEE. Time point here: week 35, safety follow-up. Alongside topical imiquimod, each dose of vaccine comprised 300 ug of mutant IDH1 20-mer peptide. J is TRBJ1-5 and V is TRBV9; D gene ambiguous. The source is a man aged 35 to 55 with glioma. The sequenced sample was PBMCs, obtained from a glioma patient whose treatment included an IDH1 peptide vaccine. DNA for the CDR3: TGTGCCACCACGGGCGCCGATCAGCCCCAGCATTTT. It is translated as CATTGADQPQHF.